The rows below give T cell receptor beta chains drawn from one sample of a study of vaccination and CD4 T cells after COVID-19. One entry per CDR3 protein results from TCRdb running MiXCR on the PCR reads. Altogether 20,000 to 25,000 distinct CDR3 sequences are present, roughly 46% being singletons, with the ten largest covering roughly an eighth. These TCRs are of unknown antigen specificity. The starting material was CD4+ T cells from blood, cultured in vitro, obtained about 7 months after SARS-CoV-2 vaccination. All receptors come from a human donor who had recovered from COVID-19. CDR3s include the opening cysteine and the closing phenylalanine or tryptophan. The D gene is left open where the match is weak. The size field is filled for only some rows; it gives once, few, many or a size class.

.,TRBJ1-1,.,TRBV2,CASSVGPLNTEAFF,TGTGCCAGCAGTGTTGGCCCCCTGAACACTGAAGCTTTCTTT
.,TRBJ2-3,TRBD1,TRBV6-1,CASKRQGADTQYF,TGTGCCAGCAAACGACAGGGTGCAGATACGCAGTATTTT
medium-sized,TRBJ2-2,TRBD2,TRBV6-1,CASSRREGYTGELFF,TGTGCCAGCAGTAGGAGGGAGGGTTATACCGGGGAGCTGTTTTTT
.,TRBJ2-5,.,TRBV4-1,CASSQEGQIETQYF,TGCGCCAGCAGCCAAGAAGGACAGATAGAGACCCAGTACTTC
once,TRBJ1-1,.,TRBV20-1,CSAGRQVNTEAFF,TGCAGTGCTGGACGACAGGTGAACACTGAAGCTTTCTTT
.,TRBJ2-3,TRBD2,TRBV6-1,CASSRFSGSRDTQYF,TGTGCCAGCAGCAGATTTAGCGGGAGTAGAGATACGCAGTATTTT
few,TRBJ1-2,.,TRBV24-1,CATSDFRDGYTF,TGTGCCACCAGTGATTTTAGGGATGGCTACACCTTC
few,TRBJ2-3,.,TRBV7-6,CASSLVSHAGTDTQYF,TGTGCCAGCAGCTTAGTTTCCCATGCAGGCACAGATACGCAGTATTTT
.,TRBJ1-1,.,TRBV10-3,CAIRRGGGDSGTEAFF,TGTGCCATCAGGAGGGGGGGGGGCGATAGTGGCACTGAAGCTTTCTTT
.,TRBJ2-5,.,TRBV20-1,CSARARGWSETQYF,TGCAGTGCTAGAGCGAGGGGATGGTCAGAGACCCAGTACTTC
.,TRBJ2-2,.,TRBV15,CATSRPGGQITGELFF,TGTGCCACCAGCAGACCGGGGGGACAGATCACCGGGGAGCTGTTTTTT
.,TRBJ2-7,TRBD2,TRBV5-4,CASSAYSSGRYEQYF,TGTGCCAGCAGCGCCTACTCTAGCGGGCGCTACGAGCAGTACTTC
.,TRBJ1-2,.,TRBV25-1,CASSGGFVYGYTF,TGTGCCAGCAGTGGGGGGTTCGTCTATGGCTACACCTTC
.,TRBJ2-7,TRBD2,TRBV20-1,CSATGTSGSPSYEQYF,TGCAGTGCTACCGGGACTAGCGGGAGCCCCTCCTACGAGCAGTACTTC
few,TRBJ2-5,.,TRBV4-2,CASSQYQLGETQYF,TGTGCCAGCAGCCAATACCAGCTTGGGGAGACCCAGTACTTC
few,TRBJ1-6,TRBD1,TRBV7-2,CASSPRQGRYSPLHF,TGTGCCAGCAGCCCCCGACAGGGGAGATATTCACCCCTCCACTTT
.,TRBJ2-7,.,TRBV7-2,CASSSDRPYEQYF,TGTGCCAGCAGCTCCGACAGGCCCTACGAGCAGTACTTC
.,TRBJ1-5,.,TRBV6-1,CATQLEVGRNQPQHF,TGTGCCACTCAACTGGAGGTAGGGCGCAATCAGCCCCAGCATTTT
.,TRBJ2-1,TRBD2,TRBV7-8,CASSPIGGAYNEQFF,TGTGCCAGCAGCCCCATCGGGGGGGCCTACAATGAGCAGTTCTTC
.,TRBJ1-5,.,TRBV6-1,CASSEVGRIPQHF,TGTGCCAGCAGTGAAGTGGGCAGGATTCCCCAGCATTTT
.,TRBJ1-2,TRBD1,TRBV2,CASSDRGNYGYTF,TGTGCCAGCAGTGACAGGGGGAACTATGGCTACACCTTC
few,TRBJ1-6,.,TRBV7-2,CASSSTSSPLHF,TGTGCCAGCAGCTCCACCAGTTCACCCCTCCACTTT
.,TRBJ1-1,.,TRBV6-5,CASSSNDGGNTEAFF,TGTGCCAGCAGTTCGAACGACGGGGGGAACACTGAAGCTTTCTTT
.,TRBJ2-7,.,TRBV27,CASSFGGLYEQYF,TGTGCCAGCAGTTTTGGCGGCCTCTACGAGCAGTACTTC
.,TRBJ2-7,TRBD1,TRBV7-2,CASSLDSGQGYEQYF,TGTGCCAGCAGCTTAGACTCAGGACAGGGCTACGAGCAGTACTTC
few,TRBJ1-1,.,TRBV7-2,CASSPDRLEAFF,TGTGCCAGCAGCCCCGATCGTCTCGAAGCTTTCTTT
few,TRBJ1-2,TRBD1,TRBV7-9,CASSDRDRLYGYTF,TGTGCCAGCAGCGACCGGGACAGGCTTTATGGCTACACCTTC
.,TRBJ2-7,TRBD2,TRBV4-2,CASRVQREGLGEQYF,TGTGCCAGCAGGGTACAGCGGGAGGGCCTCGGCGAGCAGTACTTC
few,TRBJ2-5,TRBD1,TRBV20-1,CSASAPRDRQETQYF,TGCAGTGCTAGTGCCCCTAGGGACAGACAAGAGACCCAGTACTTC